The 12 T cell receptor beta chains listed next were all sequenced from one sample in a study of regulatory T cells in long-lasting Graves disease. The time point was: persistent/refractory GD, antithyroid drugs over 5 years with positive TRAb. From RNA extracted from PBMCs, the TCR library was made. Arm-PCR of CDR3 regions with iRepertoire HTBI primers generated TCR beta libraries. TCRdb called the multiplex PCR reads again in MiXCR, with one record for every CDR3 protein. The table shows 400,000 to 500,000 distinct CDR3 sequences, with 20% to 25% occurring only once. The input for sequencing was peripheral blood mononuclear cells (PBMCs), taken when the disease was refractory, from a patient treated with antithyroid drugs. The receptor set was obtained from a female donor with Graves disease.

The chain joins TRBV20-1 to TRBJ2-7, with D unclear. Germline V lookup: CDR1 DFQATT, CDR2 SNEGSKA (reference sequence). The CDR3 is made up of 13 amino acids. V was trimmed by 5 bases and J by 0 bases, leaving 11 bases between them. The CDR3 protein is CSAHVPPSYEQYF. The DNA of the CDR3 is TGCAGTGCTCACGTCCCCCCCTCCTACGAGCAGTACTTC.

This clonotype was seen repeatedly, ten times or more. The V gene is TRBV12-3 or TRBV12-4, the J gene TRBJ2-7; D ambiguous. The V end lost 5 bases, the J end lost 3 bases, and 14 bases lay between the germline ends. This CDR3 is 14 amino acids long. Here the CDR3 reads CASSPPLVVYEQYF. CDR3 nucleotides: TGTGCCAGCAGTCCCCCGCTAGTGGTCTACGAGCAGTACTTC.

The rearrangement uses TRBV7-9 and TRBJ1-2; D might be TRBD1 (6 bases). This CDR3 comprises 15 residues. V shed 0 bases and J shed 5 bases, with 13 bases lying between them. Germline V lookup: CDR1 SEHNR, CDR2 FQNEAQ (reference sequence). The CDR3 sequence is CASSLAIRGRYGYTF. The CDR3 DNA reads as TGTGCCAGCAGCTTAGCTATCAGGGGACGTTATGGCTACACCTTC.

This clonotype occurred many times. The rearrangement links TRBV6-1 to TRBJ2-7; D is perhaps TRBD2 (6 bases). The CDR3 consists of 12 residues. V lost 9 bases to trimming and J lost 3 bases, with 12 bases between them. Germline loops: CDR1 MNHNS, CDR2 SASEGT. For the CDR3, the DNA is TGTGCCAGTACGGAGGGGTACTACGAGCAGTACTTC. This translates into CASTEGYYEQYF.

The chain carries TRBV11-1 and TRBJ2-1; 8 nucleotides align to TRBD2. The germline V gene encodes CDR1 SGHAT and CDR2 FQDESV (reference sequence). The junction had 8 bases not matched to a gene; V was cut back by 6 bases and J by 1 base. The CDR3 totals 16 residues. The CDR3 DNA reads as TGTGCCAGCAGTCGCATAGCGGGGTCTTCCTACAATGAGCAGTTCTTC. It encodes CASSRIAGSSYNEQFF.

This clonotype was seen at least ten times. The chain uses TRBV6-1 and TRBJ1-5, with D possibly being TRBD1 (5 bases). Trimming cost V 7 bases and J 1 base, with 11 bases left between them. CDR1 is MNHNS, CDR2 SASEGT, per germline. The CDR3 loop spans 14 amino acids. CDR3 in DNA: TGTGCCAGCAATGACCCAGGGAGCAATCAGCCCCAGCATTTT. Translating gives CASNDPGSNQPQHF.

This clonotype appeared a few times. A much larger clone lies one base from this, so it may be a read error. The V gene is TRBV28, the J gene TRBJ1-4; the D gene is possibly TRBD1 (5 bases). CDR1 and CDR2 from the germline V gene are MDHEN and SYDVKM. The CDR3 sequence is 12 residues long. V was shortened by 6 bases and J by 12 bases, with 14 bases between the two germline ends. The chain's CDR3 is CASSPGREELFF. For the CDR3, the DNA is TGTGCCAGCAGCCCAGGGCGCGAAGAACTGTTTTTT. The full variable domain, its missing parts supplied by reference TRBV28 and TRBJ1-4, is DVKVTQSSRYLVKRTGEKVFLECVQDMDHENMFWYRQDPGLGLRLIYFSYDVKMKEKGDIPEGYSVSREKKERFSLILESASTNQTSMYLCASSPGREELFFGSGTQLSVL.

This clonotype was counted ten times or more. The chain's CDR3 is CASSLFGEGNQPQHF. The CDR3 bases are TGTGCCAGCAGTTTATTCGGGGAGGGAAATCAGCCCCAGCATTTT. This chain uses TRBV28 with TRBJ1-5, with no clear D. The V gene lost 1 base and the J gene lost 4 bases, with 11 bases spanning the gap. The CDR3 runs 15 residues. Germline V gives CDR1 MDHEN, CDR2 SYDVKM.

At least ten counts were recorded for this clonotype. V is TRBV5-1 and J is TRBJ2-7; D uncertain. Germline CDR1 SGHRS, CDR2 YFSETQ. Trimming cost V 0 bases and J 9 bases, with 16 bases left between them. This CDR3 contains 14 residues. CDR3 in amino acids: CASSLGFGLAGQYF. In nucleotides, the CDR3 is TGCGCCAGCAGCTTGGGGTTTGGTCTTGCAGGGCAGTACTTC.

The chain joins TRBV14 to TRBJ2-7, with D unclear. The CDR3 has 14 amino acids. Germline V gene sequence: CDR1 SGHDN, CDR2 FVKESK. The V and J ends lost 6 bases and 4 bases respectively, with 16 bases between them. The CDR3 coding sequence is TGTGCCAGCAGTTCAGGACCGCCCCCGTACGAGCAGTACTTC. Translating gives CASSSGPPPYEQYF.

At least ten counts were recorded for this clonotype. V usage is TRBV28 and J usage is TRBJ2-4; TRBD2 aligns across 8 bases. The germline gives CDR1 MDHEN, CDR2 SYDVKM. CDR3 length: 20 amino acids. The junction had 18 bases not matched to a gene; V was cut back by 4 bases and J by 1 base. The CDR3 sequence: CASSSPAVSGMKGAKNIQYF. The CDR3 coding sequence is TGTGCCAGCAGTTCCCCGGCGGTTAGCGGGATGAAGGGGGCCAAAAACATTCAGTACTTC. The whole variable domain, filled in from reference TRBV28 and TRBJ2-4, reads DVKVTQSSRYLVKRTGEKVFLECVQDMDHENMFWYRQDPGLGLRLIYFSYDVKMKEKGDIPEGYSVSREKKERFSLILESASTNQTSMYLCASSSPAVSGMKGAKNIQYFGAGTRLSVL.

In its sample, this clonotype was seen a few times. The germline gene is not matched at one end of the junction; a read error may be the cause. The chain is built from TRBV11-2 and TRBJ2-2; 11 bases are shared with TRBD1. Germline CDR1 reads SGHAT; CDR2 reads FQNNGV. The CDR3 totals 16 residues. The CDR3 here is CASSFLGTGGVGDLFF. CDR3 DNA sequence: TGTGCCAGCAGCTTCCTCGGGACAGGGGGTGTTGGGGACCTGTTTTTT.